This TCR beta chain stems from a study of regulatory T cells in long-lasting Graves disease. The junction had 9 bases not matched to a gene; V was cut back by 4 bases and J by 6 bases. The CDR3 consists of 16 residues. CDR1 and CDR2 (germline): MNHGY, SVAAGI. According to the study, TCR beta libraries were built with iRepertoire HTBI primers and CDR3-region Arm-PCR. TCRdb itself ran the multiplex PCR reads through MiXCR, one entry per CDR3 protein. The sample comprises 500,000 to 700,000 distinct CDR3 sequences, roughly 15% of which are singletons, and 15% to 20% rests with the top ten. Time point of the sample: newly diagnosed GD, antithyroid drugs for less than 3 months. Isolated PBMC RNA provided the starting material for the TCR library. This clonotype has only a few counts. This sample was also put to use in a study of T cells in Graves' hyperthyroidism and ophthalmopathy. That report notes: Thyroid ultrasound, orbital computed tomography, clinical symptoms, and serum thyroxine and TRAb underpinned diagnoses.

Sequences were derived from peripheral blood mononuclear cells (PBMCs), sampled at new diagnosis, from a patient treated with antithyroid drugs. The chain links TRBV6-9 to TRBJ2-1; 10 nucleotides match TRBD2. The sequence was obtained from a woman between 25 and 40 years old with Graves disease. CDR3 coding DNA: TGTGCCAGCAGTTTATCCCAGGGACTAGCGATCAATGAGCAGTTCTTC. Translating it yields CASSLSQGLAINEQFF.